These 12 T cell receptor beta chains share one sample of origin, sequenced in a study of cytotoxic CD8 clonotypes in ibrutinib-treated CLL. Some clones are missing from TCRdb's copy, which holds only in-frame ones; the method was immunoSEQ multiplex PCR. The sample has a few hundred thousand clones, 70% seen once. The specimen was PBMCs, collected after 24 months of ibrutinib treatment. The receptors derive from a human donor with chronic lymphocytic leukemia.

In this sample, this clone turned up many times. V usage is TRBV29-1 and J usage is TRBJ1-1; unclear D gene. The CDR3 contains 13 residues. Germline V CDR1 and CDR2: SQVTM, ANQGSEA. The V end lost 8 bases, the J end lost 1 base, and 14 bases lay between the germline ends. CDR3 sequence reads: CSSRTLGNTEAFF. CDR3 nucleotides: TGCAGCTCACGCACCCTGGGGAACACTGAAGCTTTCTTT.

This clone was seen just once. V and J are TRBV29-1 and TRBJ2-1; TRBD2 matches at 12 bases. From germline, CDR1 is SQVTM and CDR2 ANQGSEA. The ends lost 3 bases at V and 12 bases at J; junction bases unmatched: 12. CDR3 length: 15 amino acids. The CDR3 region has the DNA TGCAGCGTTGAGGTCGGGACTAGCGGGTCTTCCCCGCAGTTCTTC. It specifies CSVEVGTSGSSPQFF.

The chain joins TRBV5-1 to TRBJ1-4, with 9 bases lining up with TRBD1. Germline lookup yields CDR1 SGHRS and CDR2 YFSETQ. This CDR3 region has 15 residues. Trimming removed 4 bases from V and 8 bases from J; junction bases left unmatched: 9. The CDR3 sequence: CASSPNRGRGEKLFF. The CDR3 nucleotides are TGCGCCAGCAGCCCCAACAGGGGGCGCGGGGAAAAACTGTTTTTT.

V usage is TRBV28 and J usage is TRBJ2-7, with D perhaps TRBD1 or TRBD2 (6 bases each). Germline V CDR1 and CDR2: MDHEN, SYDVKM. V was clipped by 7 bases and J by 7 bases, with 23 bases between them. The length of the CDR3 is 15 residues. CDR3 sequence reads: CASTEGGPNSREQYF. The DNA for the CDR3 is TGTGCCAGCACCGAGGGGGGTCCCAACTCACGAGAGCAGTACTTC.

V and J are TRBV7-8 and TRBJ2-7; 7 positions agree with TRBD1. Germline lookup yields CDR1 SGHVS and CDR2 FQNEAQ. The V segment lost 5 bases and the J segment 0 bases; nucleotides outside the gene matches: 7. The CDR3 has 15 amino acids. This chain's CDR3 is CASSTSTGYSYEQYF. The CDR3 region has the DNA TGTGCCAGCAGCACGTCGACAGGGTACTCCTACGAGCAGTACTTC.

Only a few counts were recorded for this clone. This chain joins TRBV7-3 and TRBJ2-3; D ambiguous. Trimming cost V 2 bases and J 0 bases, with 9 bases left between them. CDR1 and CDR2 from the germline V gene are SGHTA and FQGTGA. The CDR3 totals 15 residues. DNA for the CDR3: TGTGCCAGCAGCTTAGGGCATACTAGCACAGATACGCAGTATTTT. It translates to CASSLGHTSTDTQYF.

The V and J genes are TRBV7-6 and TRBJ1-5; the D is unclear. V lost 2 bases and J lost 4, with 6 bases in between. The CDR3 runs 13 residues. Germline CDR1 is SGHVS and CDR2 is FNYEAQ. The CDR3 protein is CASSLRQNQPQHF. As DNA, the CDR3 is TGTGCCAGCAGCTTAAGGCAGAATCAGCCCCAGCATTTT. Variable domain in full (rest from reference TRBV7-6 and TRBJ1-5): GAGVSQSPRYKVTKRGQDVALRCDPISGHVSLYWYRQALGQGPEFLTYFNYEAQQDKSGLPNDRFSAERPEGSISTLTIQRTEQRDSAMYRCASSLRQNQPQHFGDGTRLSIL.

V gene TRBV19 combines with J gene TRBJ2-5; 8 bases map to TRBD1. The CDR3 spans 15 residues. Germline V gene sequence: CDR1 LNHDA, CDR2 SQIVND (reference sequence). V lost 3 bases to trimming and J lost 4 bases; unmatched junction nucleotides: 7. In DNA form, the CDR3 reads TGTGCCAGTAGTATTCTGTTCGGACAGGGAGAGACCCAGTACTTC. Translating gives CASSILFGQGETQYF.

The V and J genes are TRBV6-5 and TRBJ1-1; D uncertain. V was cut by 6 bases and J by 6 bases, with 17 bases left in between. Germline assignment: CDR1 MNHEY and CDR2 SVGAGI. The CDR3 runs to 14 residues. DNA of the CDR3: TGTGCCAGCAGCACCGCGTTGCAGGTCCCTGAAGCTTTCTTT. Amino acids: CASSTALQVPEAFF.

The chain recombines TRBV2 with TRBJ1-1, with unresolved D. Trimming shortened V by 8 bases and J by 1 base, and 11 bases separated the two germline ends. The CDR3 is 13 residues long. CDR1 and CDR2 (germline): SNHLY, FYNNEI. The CDR3 sequence: CASGGQANTEAFF. The CDR3 DNA is TGTGCCAGCGGTGGGCAGGCGAACACTGAAGCTTTCTTT. Full variable domain (remainder filled in from reference TRBV2 and TRBJ1-1): EPEVTQTPSHQVTQMGQEVILRCVPISNHLYFYWYRQILGQKVEFLVSFYNNEISEKSEIFDDQFSVERPDGSNFTLKIRSTKLEDSAMYFCASGGQANTEAFFGQGTRLTVV.

The chain is built from TRBV18 and TRBJ1-2; 9 nucleotides match TRBD1. The V gene end was trimmed by 5 bases and the J gene end by 4 bases; junction bases not matched to a gene: 8. The CDR3 extends over 15 amino acids. The germline gives CDR1 KGHSH, CDR2 LQKENI. This CDR3 reads CASSVTGTGSYGYTF. The DNA of the CDR3 is TGTGCCAGCTCAGTGACCGGGACAGGGTCCTATGGCTACACCTTC.

The chain combines TRBV15 with TRBJ1-2, with a possible D match to TRBD1 (5 bases). Germline-derived CDR1 and CDR2 are LNHNV and YYDKDF (reference sequence). The CDR3 length is 13 residues. Trimming stripped 8 bases from V and 2 bases from J, with 12 bases between. CDR3 in amino acids: CATDSGTNYGYTF. The CDR3 DNA is TGTGCCACCGATTCAGGGACCAACTATGGCTACACCTTC.